These T cell receptor beta chains were read from a single sample in a study of T cells in Graves' hyperthyroidism and ophthalmopathy. TCRdb ran MiXCR on the multiplex PCR reads and lists one entry per CDR3 protein. The sample shows about 500,000 distinct CDR3 sequences, about 16% of them seen only once. Input material: blood. These TCRs come from a woman aged 30 to 39 with Graves' ophthalmopathy. Both conserved end residues are trimmed from each CDR3. The D gene is left open where the match is weak.

V gene,D gene,J gene,CDR3 protein
TRBV4-3,TRBD1,TRBJ2-2,ASSQGPGQVTGELF
TRBV19,TRBD2,TRBJ2-1,ASSTGTSGLPGSYNEQF
TRBV7-8,TRBD2,TRBJ2-2,ASSLATSGRARNTGELF
TRBV2,-,TRBJ2-4,ASKLENIQY
TRBV20-1,-,TRBJ1-6,SARGTRESSYNSPLH
TRBV9,-,TRBJ1-1,ASSVGAGRGERNTEAF
TRBV10-3,TRBD1,TRBJ1-1,AISGTAEAF
TRBV7-3,TRBD1,TRBJ2-2,ASSFQPARQGATGELF
TRBV5-1,TRBD1,TRBJ1-1,ATRDSLNTEAF
TRBV19,-,TRBJ1-2,ASSISGGGYT
TRBV29-1,TRBD1,TRBJ1-6,SAGDRNSPLH
TRBV6-2/TRBV6-3,-,TRBJ2-7,ASGSLAPGLLYEQY
TRBV20-1,TRBD2,TRBJ2-7,SARDRGSFYEQY
TRBV27,-,TRBJ2-5,ASSDSGIEETQY
TRBV12-3/TRBV12-4,-,TRBJ1-1,ASTSVGGWGLTEAF
TRBV3-1,-,TRBJ1-1,ASSKFGRGTMNTEAF
TRBV24-1,-,TRBJ2-1,ATSDPPPYNEQF
TRBV6-1,-,TRBJ2-2,ATRELLNTGELF
TRBV20-1,TRBD2,TRBJ2-7,SARGTSGSEAYEQY
TRBV12-3/TRBV12-4,-,TRBJ2-2,ASSRDHNTGELF
TRBV2,-,TRBJ2-2,ASSEWPLNTGELF
TRBV19,TRBD2,TRBJ2-3,ASSRTSGSGDTQY
TRBV6-1,TRBD1,TRBJ2-2,ASKGRTGDTGELF
TRBV2,TRBD1,TRBJ1-4,ASSWTGTPEKLF
TRBV28,TRBD1,TRBJ1-5,ASSFRTGRQPQH